Listed below are T cell receptor beta chains from one sample, sequenced in a study of T cells in localized non-small cell lung cancer. TCRdb's copy holds only in-frame clones and misses some; the assay was immunoSEQ multiplex PCR. The table includes over 30,000 clones, about nine tenths detected once. This sample comprised peripheral blood mononuclear cells, obtained before any cancer treatment. These TCRs come from a man between 40 and 70 years old with stage III lung adenocarcinoma. Each CDR3 is given with its conserved first and last residue. Each record gives: clone size, V gene, D gene, J gene, CDR3 protein, CDR3 DNA. D genes are given only for firm matches. Size tells how often a clone was seen (once, few, many) or the class of an expanded clone, and some rows leave it out.

clone_size: NA; v_call: TRBV11-2; d_call: NA; j_call: TRBJ2-2; cdr3_aa: CASRGTAGTGELFF; cdr3_nt: TGTGCCAGCAGGGGGACGGCGGGCACCGGGGAGCTGTTTTTT
clone_size: NA; v_call: TRBV6-1; d_call: NA; j_call: TRBJ2-7; cdr3_aa: CASSPSLQSYEQYF; cdr3_nt: TGTGCCAGCAGTCCCAGCCTACAGAGCTACGAGCAGTACTTC
clone_size: NA; v_call: TRBV7-8; d_call: TRBD1; j_call: TRBJ2-3; cdr3_aa: CASSLGIRDRADTQYF; cdr3_nt: TGTGCCAGCAGCTTGGGGATCCGGGACAGGGCAGATACGCAGTATTTT
clone_size: NA; v_call: TRBV12-5; d_call: TRBD1; j_call: TRBJ1-3; cdr3_aa: CASGPGGPGNTIYF; cdr3_nt: TGTGCTAGTGGCCCAGGGGGTCCTGGAAACACCATATATTTT
clone_size: NA; v_call: TRBV28; d_call: TRBD1; j_call: TRBJ2-2; cdr3_aa: CASTDPRRGRTGELFF; cdr3_nt: TGTGCCAGCACCGACCCCCGCAGGGGGCGGACCGGGGAGCTGTTTTTT
clone_size: NA; v_call: TRBV6-4; d_call: NA; j_call: TRBJ2-3; cdr3_aa: CASNPGADTQYF; cdr3_nt: TGTGCCAGCAATCCAGGGGCAGATACGCAGTATTTT
clone_size: NA; v_call: TRBV6-1; d_call: TRBD2; j_call: TRBJ2-5; cdr3_aa: CASRMASGGQETQYF; cdr3_nt: TGTGCCAGTCGAATGGCTAGCGGGGGACAAGAGACCCAGTACTTC
clone_size: NA; v_call: TRBV20-1; d_call: NA; j_call: TRBJ2-7; cdr3_aa: CTARSTYEQYF; cdr3_nt: TGCACCGCCCGATCTACCTACGAGCAGTACTTC
clone_size: medium-sized; v_call: TRBV4-1; d_call: NA; j_call: TRBJ1-2; cdr3_aa: CASSQVVRGGGYTF; cdr3_nt: TGCGCCAGCAGCCAAGTCGTGCGAGGGGGTGGCTACACCTTC
clone_size: NA; v_call: TRBV7-8; d_call: NA; j_call: TRBJ2-5; cdr3_aa: CASSPRQDRLNF; cdr3_nt: TGTGCCAGCAGCCCTAGGCAGGACAGACTAAACTTC
clone_size: NA; v_call: TRBV12-5; d_call: NA; j_call: TRBJ2-2; cdr3_aa: CASMLRDAGELFF; cdr3_nt: TGTGCTAGTATGTTGCGGGACGCCGGGGAGCTGTTTTTT
clone_size: NA; v_call: TRBV7-8; d_call: NA; j_call: TRBJ2-3; cdr3_aa: CASSTWLAGTDTQYF; cdr3_nt: TGTGCCAGCAGCACCTGGCTGGCCGGCACAGATACGCAGTATTTT
clone_size: NA; v_call: TRBV6-6; d_call: NA; j_call: TRBJ1-2; cdr3_aa: CASSKEGYGYTF; cdr3_nt: TGTGCCAGCAGTAAGGAGGGCTATGGCTACACCTTC
clone_size: NA; v_call: TRBV30; d_call: TRBD1; j_call: TRBJ1-6; cdr3_aa: CAWRGDSSYNSPLHF; cdr3_nt: TGTGCCTGGAGAGGGGACAGCTCCTATAATTCACCCCTCCACTTT
clone_size: NA; v_call: TRBV4-1; d_call: NA; j_call: TRBJ2-7; cdr3_aa: CASSLRTEGGYEQYF; cdr3_nt: TGCGCCAGCAGCCTACGTACTGAGGGGGGCTACGAGCAGTACTTC
clone_size: once; v_call: TRBV11-2; d_call: NA; j_call: TRBJ1-2; cdr3_aa: CASSLVAEGYTF; cdr3_nt: TGTGCCAGCAGCTTAGTAGCAGAAGGCTACACCTTC
clone_size: NA; v_call: TRBV12-5; d_call: TRBD1; j_call: TRBJ2-2; cdr3_aa: CASGIGTDNTGELFF; cdr3_nt: TGTGCTAGTGGTATCGGGACAGACAACACCGGGGAGCTGTTTTTT
clone_size: few; v_call: TRBV19; d_call: NA; j_call: TRBJ1-6; cdr3_aa: CASSIDQTAGSMSSPLHF; cdr3_nt: TGTGCCAGTAGTATAGATCAAACGGCAGGGAGTATGAGTTCACCCCTCCACTTT
clone_size: NA; v_call: TRBV6-6; d_call: NA; j_call: TRBJ1-5; cdr3_aa: CASTLHDQPQHF; cdr3_nt: TGTGCCAGCACCTTACACGATCAGCCCCAGCATTTT
clone_size: NA; v_call: TRBV21-1; d_call: NA; j_call: TRBJ2-3; cdr3_aa: CASSKEAGGFHPTDTQYF; cdr3_nt: TGTGCCAGCAGCAAAGAAGCGGGGGGGTTCCACCCCACAGATACGCAGTATTTT
clone_size: once; v_call: TRBV5-6; d_call: NA; j_call: TRBJ1-5; cdr3_aa: CASSFRGSALSNQPQHF; cdr3_nt: TGTGCCAGCAGCTTTAGGGGGTCAGCTCTTAGCAATCAGCCCCAGCATTTT
clone_size: NA; v_call: TRBV7-3; d_call: NA; j_call: TRBJ2-7; cdr3_aa: CASSTGNEQYF; cdr3_nt: TGTGCCAGCAGCACAGGGAACGAGCAGTACTTC
clone_size: NA; v_call: TRBV10-2; d_call: TRBD2; j_call: TRBJ2-3; cdr3_aa: CASEDGTSVTDTQYF; cdr3_nt: TGCGCCAGCGAGGATGGGACTAGCGTCACAGATACGCAGTATTTT
clone_size: NA; v_call: TRBV11-2; d_call: NA; j_call: TRBJ2-5; cdr3_aa: CASRSPRTGKETQYF; cdr3_nt: TGTGCCAGCAGGTCCCCGAGGACGGGGAAGGAGACCCAGTACTTC
clone_size: NA; v_call: TRBV18; d_call: NA; j_call: TRBJ2-1; cdr3_aa: CASSPEGEQFF; cdr3_nt: TGTGCCAGCTCACCTGAAGGGGAGCAGTTCTTC
clone_size: once; v_call: TRBV6-4; d_call: TRBD1; j_call: TRBJ1-5; cdr3_aa: CASSETDRALSRYSNQPQHF; cdr3_nt: TGTGCCAGCAGTGAGACAGACAGGGCCTTATCTCGTTATAGCAATCAGCCCCAGCATTTT
clone_size: few; v_call: TRBV27; d_call: NA; j_call: TRBJ1-2; cdr3_aa: CASSLGINYGYTF; cdr3_nt: TGTGCCAGCAGTTTAGGGATTAACTATGGCTACACCTTC
clone_size: NA; v_call: TRBV11-3; d_call: NA; j_call: TRBJ2-6; cdr3_aa: CASSLVSLSRGSGANVLTF; cdr3_nt: TGTGCCAGCAGCTTAGTTTCGTTAAGCAGAGGCTCTGGGGCCAACGTCCTGACTTTC
clone_size: NA; v_call: TRBV11-2; d_call: NA; j_call: TRBJ1-6; cdr3_aa: CASSLQGDNSPLHF; cdr3_nt: TGTGCCAGCAGCTTGCAGGGAGATAATTCACCCCTCCACTTT